The 15 T cell receptor beta chains in this list originate from one sample, sequenced in a study of blood T cell repertoires in COVID-19. The data were produced by immunoSEQ multiplex PCR, yet TCRdb's version contains in-frame clones alone and is incomplete. Of approximately 75,000 clones in the sample, approximately 86% are singletons; the top ten hold less than 7.5%. Sequences were obtained from peripheral blood. These receptors all come from a man of 80 years or more with COVID-19, enrolled during active disease.

The V and J genes are TRBV3-1 (or the pseudogene TRBV3-2) and TRBJ2-2; a possible D gene is TRBD1 (6 bases). Between the trimmed V and J ends, which lost 4 bases and 3 bases, there was a span of 15 bases. Germline CDR1 LGHDT, CDR2 YNNKEL (reference sequence). The CDR3 runs 16 residues. The CDR3 nucleotides are TGTGCCAGCAGCCGCAGGGAAGACAGGTACACCGGGGAGCTGTTTTTT. Its protein product is CASSRREDRYTGELFF.

This rearrangement joins TRBV7-2 to TRBJ2-6; 9 bases match TRBD2. V dropped 6 bases and J dropped 1; count of bases not matched to a gene: 7. The CDR3 covers 17 residues. Germline CDR1 reads SGHTA; CDR2 reads FQGNSA. CDR3 loop: CASSSGGPGSGANVLTF. The CDR3 coding sequence is TGTGCCAGCAGTAGCGGGGGCCCCGGGTCTGGGGCCAACGTCCTGACTTTC.

DNA of the CDR3: TGTGCCAGTACTGCCGGGACAGCCTTGGGACCCCTCCACTTT. This translates into CASTAGTALGPLHF. The genes are TRBV19 and TRBJ1-6, with TRBD1 matching over 7 bases. The V gene's germline CDR1 is LNHDA and CDR2 SQIVND (reference sequence). After removal of 7 bases from V and 12 bases from J, the junction contained 12 bases not matched to a gene. The CDR3 consists of 14 residues.

The genes are TRBV7-2 and TRBJ2-6, with 7 bases identical to TRBD1. Unmatched junction bases numbered 1, after V lost 3 bases and J lost 2 bases. CDR1 is SGHTA and CDR2 is FQGNSA in the germline V gene. The CDR3 is made up of 15 amino acids. The CDR3 coding sequence is TGTGCCAGCAGCTTCGACAGGGCTGGGGCCAACGTCCTGACTTTC. The encoded protein is CASSFDRAGANVLTF.

The V call is TRBV15, the J call TRBJ1-6; TRBD1 matches 10 bases. The CDR3 has 16 amino acids. V shed 1 base, J shed 12 bases, and the junction held 9 bases outside the gene matches. CDR1 LNHNV and CDR2 YYDKDF come from the germline V gene (reference sequence). This chain's CDR3 is CATSRGSGTGDKPLHF. The CDR3 DNA reads TGTGCCACCAGCAGAGGGTCCGGGACAGGGGACAAACCCCTCCACTTT.

This clone was detected once. The CDR3 DNA sequence: TGTGCCAGCATAGGGCCAGGGCTCGGCTACACCTTC. Translating gives CASIGPGLGYTF. The rearrangement uses TRBV6-6 and TRBJ1-2; the D gene is possibly TRBD1 (5 bases). With 7 bases removed from V and 8 bases from J, the gap between germline ends came to 14 bases. The CDR3 covers 12 residues. Germline V gene sequence: CDR1 MNHNY, CDR2 SVGAGI (reference sequence).

Only one count was recorded for this clone. The rearrangement uses TRBV6-5 and TRBJ1-2; D possibly corresponds to TRBD1 (5 bases). The length of the CDR3 is 11 residues. The V gene's germline CDR1 is MNHEY and CDR2 SVGAGI. Trimming removed 7 bases at V and 6 bases at J, with 9 bases between. Here the CDR3 DNA reads TGTGCCAGCACGCAGGGCCATGGCTACACCTTC. Its translation is CASTQGHGYTF.

The chain combines TRBV3-1 (or the pseudogene TRBV3-2) with TRBJ2-1; 9 bases agree with TRBD2. The CDR3 totals 16 residues. Germline-derived CDR1 and CDR2 are LGHDT and YNNKEL (reference sequence). V lost 1 base and J lost 7; bases outside the gene matches: 8. CDR3 DNA: TGTGCCAGCAGCCAAGTTTTGGCGGGGGGGCGAAATGAGCAGTTCTTC. It is translated as CASSQVLAGGRNEQFF.

The V call is TRBV7-6, the J call TRBJ2-1; D gene unclear. From germline, CDR1 is SGHVS and CDR2 FNYEAQ. Trimming cost V 5 bases and J 3 bases, with 17 bases left between them. The CDR3 is made up of 16 amino acids. CDR3 in DNA: TGTGCCAGCAGCCCCACCGCCTACAGAAACTACAATGAGCAGTTCTTC. The encoded protein is CASSPTAYRNYNEQFF.

The CDR3 reads CASSPVLAGGQETQYF. CDR3 sequence (DNA): TGTGCCAGCAGCCCGGTGCTAGCGGGGGGACAAGAGACCCAGTACTTC. The chain couples TRBV5-5 to TRBJ2-5; 11 nucleotides line up with TRBD2. V lost 4 bases, J lost 2 bases, and 7 bases stayed unmatched. The CDR3 consists of 16 residues. Germline V lookup: CDR1 SGHKS, CDR2 YYEKEE (reference sequence).

The V and J genes are TRBV12-3 or TRBV12-4 and TRBJ1-2; 9 nucleotides line up with TRBD1. This CDR3 comprises 13 residues. J lost 7 bases, V lost 6 bases, and 6 bases had no gene match. CDR3 nucleotides: TGTGCCAGCAGCTCTACAGGGGGCGCTGGCTACACCTTC. It codes for CASSSTGGAGYTF.

The V call is TRBV19, the J call TRBJ1-3, with a weak D call TRBD1 (6 bases). Germline CDR1 LNHDA, CDR2 SQIVND (reference sequence). The CDR3 runs to 17 residues. Deletions cut 5 bases from V and 0 bases from J, with 17 bases between. CDR3 in DNA: TGTGCCAGTAGTGCAACCCCACAGGGCCTCTCTGGAAACACCATATATTTT. This translates into CASSATPQGLSGNTIYF.

The chain has TRBV3-1 (or the pseudogene TRBV3-2) and TRBJ2-1; 8 nucleotides agree with TRBD2. V lost 10 bases to trimming and J lost 8 bases; unmatched junction nucleotides: 10. Germline V gene sequence: CDR1 LGHDT, CDR2 YNNKEL (reference sequence). This CDR3 contains 13 residues. CDR3 amino acids: CATRSGTSDEQFF. The CDR3 DNA follows: TGTGCCACCAGATCCGGGACTAGTGATGAGCAGTTCTTC.

The V and J genes are TRBV18 and TRBJ1-2, with TRBD1 as a possible D gene (6 bases). V was shortened by 3 bases and J by 7 bases, with 15 bases between the two germline ends. Germline values: CDR1 KGHSH, CDR2 LQKENI. The CDR3 has 14 residues. Here the CDR3 reads CASSPTRTVGGYTF. As DNA, the CDR3 is TGTGCCAGCTCACCCACAAGGACAGTCGGTGGCTACACCTTC. Using reference TRBV18 and TRBJ1-2 for the parts outside the CDR3, the full variable domain is NAGVMQNPRHLVRRRGQEARLRCSPMKGHSHVYWYRQLPEEGLKFMVYLQKENIIDESGMPKERFSAEFPKEGPSILRIQQVVRGDSAAYFCASSPTRTVGGYTFGSGTRLTVV.

This chain connects TRBV5-8 to TRBJ2-1; TRBD2 is a possible D gene (5 bases). Per the germline V gene, CDR1 is SGHTS and CDR2 is YDEGEE. The CDR3 extends over 13 amino acids. V lost 2 bases and J 7 bases, leaving 10 bases between the germline ends. CDR3 in amino acids: CASSLRTSNEQFF. The CDR3 DNA sequence: TGTGCCAGCAGCTTAAGGACTTCTAATGAGCAGTTCTTC.